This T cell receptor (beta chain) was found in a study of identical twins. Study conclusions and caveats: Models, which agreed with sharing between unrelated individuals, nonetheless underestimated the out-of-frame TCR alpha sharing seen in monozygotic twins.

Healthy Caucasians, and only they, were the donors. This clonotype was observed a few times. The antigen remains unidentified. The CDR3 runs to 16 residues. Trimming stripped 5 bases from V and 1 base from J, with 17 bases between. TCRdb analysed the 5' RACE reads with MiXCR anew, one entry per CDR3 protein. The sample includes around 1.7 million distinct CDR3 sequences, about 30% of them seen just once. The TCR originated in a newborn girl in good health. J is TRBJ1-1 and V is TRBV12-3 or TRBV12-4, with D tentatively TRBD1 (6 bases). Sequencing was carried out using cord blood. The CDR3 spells CASSPIERGRNTEAFF. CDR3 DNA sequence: TGTGCCAGCAGTCCCATAGAGAGGGGGAGGAACACTGAAGCTTTCTTT.